A selection of T cell receptor beta chains follows, all from one sample in a study of cytomegalovirus exposure and HLA in healthy donors. Clones were sequenced by immunoSEQ multiplex PCR, and TCRdb holds only the in-frame ones, with some missing. Recorded for this sample: more than 100,000 clones. Material: PBMCs. These receptors all stem from a man aged 40-55 years in good health and CMV-seronegative. Both conserved end residues are part of each CDR3. Each record gives: D gene, V gene, J gene, CDR3 DNA, CDR3 protein. The D gene is left open where the match is weak.

TRBD2	TRBV5-1	TRBJ2-3	TGCGCCAGCAGCCGGGGCCCCCCTAGCGGGATTGGAGATACGCAGTATTTT	CASSRGPPSGIGDTQYF
-	TRBV2	TRBJ1-3	TGTGCCAGCAGCGTAGATGGAAACACCATATATTTT	CASSVDGNTIYF
-	TRBV9	TRBJ1-6	TGTGCCAGCAGCGTAGTTGGCGGAGATTCACCCCTCCACTTT	CASSVVGGDSPLHF
TRBD1	TRBV27	TRBJ2-2	TGTGCCAGCAGTTTATCCGTGACAGGGGTGACCGGGGAGCTGTTTTTT	CASSLSVTGVTGELFF
-	TRBV2	TRBJ1-5	TGTGCCAGCAGTGCCCCTCAGGGCCGATATAGCAATCAGCCCCAGCATTTT	CASSAPQGRYSNQPQHF
TRBD1	TRBV27	TRBJ1-5	TGTGCCAGCAGATTTACCGGGACAGGCAATCAGCCCCAGCATTTT	CASRFTGTGNQPQHF
-	TRBV13	TRBJ1-4	TGTGCCAGCAGCTTAAGACGGGGTACTAATGAAAAACTGTTTTTT	CASSLRRGTNEKLFF
-	TRBV5-5	TRBJ2-1	TGTGCCAGCACCAGCCAGGCAGGGCAGCAGTTCTTC	CASTSQAGQQFF
-	TRBV10-2	TRBJ2-1	TGCGCCAGCAGTGGAGGGAGGGGGTTTTCCTACAATGAGCAGTTCTTC	CASSGGRGFSYNEQFF
-	TRBV18	TRBJ2-2	TGTGCCAGCTCACCAGTTAGTCGTCAGGGCAGTGGCACCGGGGAGCTGTTTTTT	CASSPVSRQGSGTGELFF
TRBD1	TRBV7-9	TRBJ2-2	TGTGCCAGCAGCACTCCGACAGGGGGCAACACCGGGGAGCTGTTTTTT	CASSTPTGGNTGELFF
TRBD1	TRBV6-1	TRBJ1-5	TGTGCCATAACACCGCCTGGACAGGGGTATCAGCCCCAGCATTTT	CAITPPGQGYQPQHF
-	TRBV5-6	TRBJ2-7	TGTGCCAGCAGCTTCGGGGGTTCTAGAGAGCAGTACTTC	CASSFGGSREQYF
TRBD2	TRBV11-2	TRBJ2-1	TGTGCCAGCAGCTTGTCTAGCGGGTACAATGAGCAGTTCTTC	CASSLSSGYNEQFF
-	TRBV6-1	TRBJ2-7	TGTGCCAGCAGTAGTACAGGGTCGGGCGAGCAGTACTTC	CASSSTGSGEQYF
-	TRBV18	TRBJ2-7	TGTGCCAGCTCACCATCCGCAGGCGAGTCCTACGAGCAGTACTTC	CASSPSAGESYEQYF
TRBD2	TRBV6-5	TRBJ2-5	TGTGCCAGCGGGTGGACTAGCGGTTCCCAAGAGACCCAGTACTTC	CASGWTSGSQETQYF
TRBD2	TRBV10-1	TRBJ2-1	TGCGCCAGCAGTGAGTTCGCTAGCGGGGCCGCCTACAATGAGCAGTTCTTC	CASSEFASGAAYNEQFF
TRBD1	TRBV7-2	TRBJ1-2	TGTGCCAGCAGCTTATCTAGGGAAGGACAGGGAAATAACTATGGCTACACCTTC	CASSLSREGQGNNYGYTF
TRBD2	TRBV28	TRBJ2-7	TGTGCCAGCAGTTTTCCCGGGAGGCCCGAATACGAGCAGTACTTC	CASSFPGRPEYEQYF
TRBD2	TRBV9	TRBJ2-3	TGTGCCAGCAGCGTAGCTGGGACTAGCGGGGGGAACACAGATACGCAGTATTTT	CASSVAGTSGGNTDTQYF
TRBD1	TRBV7-9	TRBJ1-6	TGTGCCAGCAGCGCCGGGACAGATAATTCACCCCTCCACTTT	CASSAGTDNSPLHF
-	TRBV27	TRBJ1-4	TGTGCCAGCAGATCCGGCGGGGCTGAAAAACTGTTTTTT	CASRSGGAEKLFF
TRBD1	TRBV9	TRBJ2-1	TGTGCCAGCAGCGTTGCAGGGGGCCGAAACCTCAATGAGCAGTTCTTC	CASSVAGGRNLNEQFF
TRBD2	TRBV7-9	TRBJ2-7	TGTGCCAGCAGCTTAGCGGGCGGACTAGCGGGAGGGCGCGAGCAGTACTTC	CASSLAGGLAGGREQYF
TRBD1	TRBV28	TRBJ1-2	TGTGCCAGCAGTAAACCGGGTCAGGGGGCGTATGGCTACACCTTC	CASSKPGQGAYGYTF
-	TRBV7-9	TRBJ2-3	TGTGCCAGCAGCGTCTCGAGACAGCCAGATACGCAGTATTTT	CASSVSRQPDTQYF
-	TRBV2	TRBJ1-1	TGTGCCAGCAGTGAGGGCCTCTCCTTTAACACTGAAGCTTTCTTT	CASSEGLSFNTEAFF
-	TRBV29-1	TRBJ2-3	TGCAGCGTTGAATTTACTAGCAAAGATACGCAGTATTTT	CSVEFTSKDTQYF
-	TRBV11-2	TRBJ2-1	TGTGCCAGCAGTCCTAGAGTTTTTGGCTCCTACAATGAGCAGTTCTTC	CASSPRVFGSYNEQFF
-	TRBV14	TRBJ2-7	TGTGCCAGCAGCCATGCGAGGGTTCACGAGCAGTACTTC	CASSHARVHEQYF
TRBD2	TRBV18	TRBJ2-5	TGTGCCAGCTCACCACGAATCGGGACGGGGGGTCTCGGGGTGGAGACCCAGTACTTC	CASSPRIGTGGLGVETQYF
-	TRBV9	TRBJ2-1	TGTGCCAGCAGCGTAGCGCCGTCGGGTGAGCAGTTCTTC	CASSVAPSGEQFF
TRBD1	TRBV6-6	TRBJ1-2	TGTGCCAGCAGCCCATTTAGGACAGGAAGTTATGGCTACACCTTC	CASSPFRTGSYGYTF
-	TRBV5-1	TRBJ2-1	TGCGCCAGCAGCGTGGGACTTCTGAGCTCCTACAATGAGCAGTTCTTC	CASSVGLLSSYNEQFF
TRBD1	TRBV30	TRBJ1-1	TGTGCCTGGCCCCGGGACAGGGTCAGTACTGAAGCTTTCTTT	CAWPRDRVSTEAFF
-	TRBV6-5	TRBJ2-3	TGTGCCAGCAGTTACCGACAGGGACTTGTGAGTACGCAGTATTTT	CASSYRQGLVSTQYF
TRBD2	TRBV5-6	TRBJ2-5	TGTGCCAGCAGCTTGACTAGCGGCTACCAAGAGACCCAGTACTTC	CASSLTSGYQETQYF
-	TRBV2	TRBJ1-1	TGTGCCAGCAGTGAAGGTCCTGACACTGAAGCTTTCTTT	CASSEGPDTEAFF
-	TRBV6-1	TRBJ1-6	TGTGCCAGCAGTGATCCAGGATCACCCCTCCACTTT	CASSDPGSPLHF
TRBD2	TRBV9	TRBJ2-3	TGTGCCAGCAGCGTAGCTCCCGGACTAGCGGGCGGGACAGATACGCAGTATTTT	CASSVAPGLAGGTDTQYF
TRBD1	TRBV10-2	TRBJ1-1	TGCGCCAGCAGTGACCAGACAGGGGGAAACACTGAAGCTTTCTTT	CASSDQTGGNTEAFF
-	TRBV5-1	TRBJ1-2	TGCGCCAGCAGCTTGGAGTGGGGCTCTAGCTATGGCTACACCTTC	CASSLEWGSSYGYTF
-	TRBV18	TRBJ2-2	TGTGCCAGCTCCGCAGCAGGGTCGGAGCTGTTTTTT	CASSAAGSELFF
-	TRBV2	TRBJ1-1	TGTGCCAGCAGTTACGGGAACACTGAAGCTTTCTTT	CASSYGNTEAFF
-	TRBV2	TRBJ1-2	TGTGCCAGCAGTAGACAGGAGGTCTATGGCTACACCTTC	CASSRQEVYGYTF
-	TRBV7-2	TRBJ1-4	TGTGCCAGCAGCCGCGCGGCAGCTAATGAAAAACTGTTTTTT	CASSRAAANEKLFF
TRBD1	TRBV28	TRBJ1-6	TGTGCCAGCAGGCAGGGGACAGGGTATTCACCCCTCCACTTT	CASRQGTGYSPLHF
TRBD1	TRBV19	TRBJ1-2	TGTGCCAGTAGTATCGGGGGACAGAGTGGCTACACCTTC	CASSIGGQSGYTF
-	TRBV2	TRBJ2-5	TGTGCCAGCAGTGAAGGGTCGGAGGGCGAGACCCAGTACTTC	CASSEGSEGETQYF
-	TRBV29-1	TRBJ1-1	TGCAGCGTTGTGCAGGGGCCAGAAGCTTTCTTT	CSVVQGPEAFF
TRBD1	TRBV7-8	TRBJ2-7	TGTGCCAGCAGCGCCGAACAGGGGGACCACGAGCAGTACTTC	CASSAEQGDHEQYF
TRBD2	TRBV7-6	TRBJ2-5	TGTGCCAGCAGCTTAGCGGGGGCAGGGACTAGCGTACAAGAGACCCAGTACTTC	CASSLAGAGTSVQETQYF
TRBD2	TRBV7-2	TRBJ2-1	TGTGCCAGCAGCCCACCGGGGGGTGAGCAGTTCTTC	CASSPPGGEQFF
-	TRBV6-5	TRBJ2-1	TGTGCCAGCCTCTCGTACGCTAACTACAATGAGCAGTTCTTC	CASLSYANYNEQFF